The next 12 T cell receptor beta chains were all read from a single sample in a study of cytomegalovirus exposure and HLA in healthy donors. Sequencing was performed with immunoSEQ multiplex PCR; in TCRdb, only in-frame clones are kept and a portion is missing. The repertoire holds some 140,000 clones, with approximately 86% as singletons. Sequenced material: PBMCs. These TCRs come from a man aged 18 to 30 in good health and CMV-seropositive.

This chain links TRBV27 with TRBJ1-2; 10 bases line up with TRBD1. The CDR3 has 14 amino acids. V gave up 5 bases and J gave up 5 bases; unmatched junction bases: 5. The germline V gene has CDR1 MNHEY and CDR2 SMNVEV (reference sequence). CDR3 amino acids: CASSPDRGWYGYTF. For the CDR3, the DNA is TGTGCCAGCAGTCCGGACAGGGGGTGGTATGGCTACACCTTC.

The chain recombines TRBV19 with TRBJ2-5; a possible D gene is TRBD2 (6 bases). The germline V gene encodes CDR1 LNHDA and CDR2 SQIVND (reference sequence). The V gene lost 3 bases and the J gene lost 5 bases, with 16 bases spanning the gap. This CDR3 is 15 amino acids long. CDR3 sequence (DNA): TGTGCCAGTAGTATCGGGGGAGGATCCGGGGAGACCCAGTACTTC. Amino acids: CASSIGGGSGETQYF. Full variable domain (missing parts from reference TRBV19 and TRBJ2-5): DGGITQSPKYLFRKEGQNVTLSCEQNLNHDAMYWYRQDPGQGLRLIYYSQIVNDFQKGDIAEGYSVSREKKESFPLTVTSAQKNPTAFYLCASSIGGGSGETQYFGPGTRLLVL.

The V and J genes are TRBV6-5 and TRBJ1-2, with 7 nucleotides matching TRBD1. CDR3 length equals 15 residues. The V segment lost 4 bases and the J segment 0 bases; nucleotides outside the gene matches: 5. From germline, CDR1 is MNHEY and CDR2 SVGAGI. The CDR3 DNA sequence: TGTGCCAGCAGTTTAGTGGGACAGCCTAACTATGGCTACACCTTC. Translated: CASSLVGQPNYGYTF.

This chain links TRBV6-5 with TRBJ2-3; 15 nucleotides agree with TRBD2. V shed 5 bases, J shed 7 bases, and the junction held 4 bases outside the gene matches. Germline CDR1 reads MNHEY; CDR2 reads SVGAGI. The CDR3 runs 15 residues. Here the CDR3 DNA reads TGTGCCAGCAGTGCCGGGACTAGCGGGAGGTATACGCAGTATTTT. This codes for CASSAGTSGRYTQYF.

The genes are TRBV30 and TRBJ2-5, with 10 nucleotides matching TRBD2. Germline lookup yields CDR1 GTSNPN and CDR2 SVGIG (reference sequence). J gave up 2 bases and V 0 bases, and 0 bases lay outside the gene matches. The CDR3 runs 14 residues. The CDR3 reads CAWSVLAGQETQYF. The CDR3 DNA sequence: TGTGCCTGGAGTGTACTAGCGGGGCAAGAGACCCAGTACTTC.

V usage is TRBV5-1 and J usage is TRBJ1-1; a weak D match, TRBD1 (6 bases). This CDR3 contains 13 residues. The V gene's germline CDR1 is SGHRS and CDR2 YFSETQ. The V end was cut by 4 bases, the J end by 1 base, with 8 bases between. The CDR3 DNA sequence: TGCGCCAGCAGCGGGGACACGAACACTGAAGCTTTCTTT. Its translation is CASSGDTNTEAFF.

V and J are TRBV5-1 and TRBJ2-7, with 10 nucleotides matching TRBD1. This CDR3 is 13 amino acids long. J lost 2 bases, V lost 7 bases, and 3 bases had no gene match. In germline, CDR1 is SGHRS, CDR2 YFSETQ. The CDR3 nucleotides are TGCGCCAGCTACGGGACAGGGGCCTACGAGCAGTACTTC. This gives the protein CASYGTGAYEQYF.

The rearrangement uses TRBV9 and TRBJ2-2, with TRBD2 identical over 10 bases. Germline-derived CDR1 and CDR2 are SGDLS and YYNGEE. V shed 3 bases, J shed 4 bases, and the junction held 6 bases outside the gene matches. This CDR3 is built from 16 residues. The CDR3 reads CASSAKGLARTGELFF. The CDR3 bases are TGTGCCAGCAGCGCCAAGGGACTAGCGCGCACCGGGGAGCTGTTTTTT.

The chain's CDR3 is CASTGDSAEAFF. CDR3 nucleotide sequence: TGTGCCAGCACCGGGGACAGTGCAGAAGCTTTCTTT. The chain combines TRBV27 with TRBJ1-1; 7 bases agree with TRBD1. Trimming removed 7 bases from V and 8 bases from J; junction bases left unmatched: 7. Germline loops: CDR1 MNHEY, CDR2 SMNVEV (reference sequence). The CDR3 sequence is 12 residues long.

The chain has TRBV12-5 and TRBJ1-5, with D maybe TRBD1 (5 bases). The CDR3 covers 19 residues. Trimming took 0 bases from V and 0 from J, leaving 18 bases between them. In germline, CDR1 is LGHNT, CDR2 FRNRAP. The CDR3 nucleotides are TGTGCTAGTGGTTTGGTTGGGAAAGTTAGGGGTGGTAGCAATCAGCCCCAGCATTTT. It yields the protein CASGLVGKVRGGSNQPQHF.

The V call is TRBV18, the J call TRBJ1-2, with 8 bases aligning to TRBD1. CDR3 length: 15 residues. Germline V gene data show CDR1 as KGHSH and CDR2 as LQKENI. Losses at the gene ends were 1 base for V and 3 bases for J; bases not matched to a gene: 4. Here the CDR3 reads CASSPRTGRDYGYTF. The CDR3 nucleotides read TGTGCCAGCTCACCACGGACAGGGAGGGACTATGGCTACACCTTC. The full variable domain, its missing parts supplied by reference TRBV18 and TRBJ1-2, is NAGVMQNPRHLVRRRGQEARLRCSPMKGHSHVYWYRQLPEEGLKFMVYLQKENIIDESGMPKERFSAEFPKEGPSILRIQQVVRGDSAAYFCASSPRTGRDYGYTFGSGTRLTVV.

CDR3 amino acids: CASSILDRDGPQHF. The CDR3 DNA sequence: TGTGCCAGTAGTATCCTTGACAGGGACGGACCCCAGCATTTT. The chain links TRBV19 to TRBJ1-5, with TRBD1 matching over 7 bases. The CDR3 totals 14 residues. Trimming removed 3 bases from V and 10 bases from J; junction bases left unmatched: 9. CDR1 and CDR2 (germline): LNHDA, SQIVND (reference sequence).